This TCR beta chain was recovered during a study of T cells after yellow fever vaccination (dated by TCRdb to about 2019). Concerning the study at large: Libraries from fractions with low cell numbers were prepared with the SMART-Seq v4 Ultra Low Input RNA kit. Bulk TCR alpha and beta repertoires were sequenced longitudinally to track T-cell clones before and after primary and booster YFV17D yellow fever vaccination. Two healthy male donors, one aged 18 to 29 and one aged 30 to 40 years, made up the cohort. Blood samples were taken at several timepoints before and after primary and secondary immunization, and bulk PBMC replicates and cell subsets were isolated. General conclusions and limits of the study: FACS-sorted repertoires could contain abundant contaminating clonotypes from the bulk population, so computational filtering was required. Because the study included only a couple of donors, the extent to which the findings can be generalized is limited. The secondary T-cell response was weaker than the primary response but faster, peaking on day 5 instead of day 15. After the booster, most clones that had expanded after primary vaccination were detected again (around 97% of CD4 and around nine tenths of CD8), suggesting broad maintenance of memory. A small share of clonotypes was detected in both CD4 and CD8 compartments, with the overlap likely arising from convergent recombination.

TCR cDNA was synthesized by 5'RACE template switching, which introduced a universal primer site and unique molecular identifiers. cDNA synthesis was primed from both the TCR alpha and TCR beta constant segments. Two PCR steps were used to amplify libraries, with sample barcodes and sequencing adapters being added in the second step. Sequencing of the libraries was done on either Illumina HiSeq 2500 (2x100 bp) or NovaSeq (2x150 bp). As for how the authors treated the data: Demultiplexing of reads and collapsing into UMI consensus sequences were performed with MIGEC, and V(D)J alignment was carried out with MiXCR. Using edgeR on replicate PBMC samples, clonotypes were called vaccine-responding if FDR was below 0.01 and the log2 fold change was above 5 up to day 15. Each bulk clonotype received a CD4 or CD8 identity based on whether the sequenced CD4 or CD8 repertoire contained that clonotype at higher abundance. TCRdb handled the public reads itself, with Q25 trimming in fastp and clone calling in MiXCR, and kept productive beta chains. Rows are combined by CDR3 protein, so each entry shows the most common genes and DNA. The V and J calls come from TCRdb's annotation, not from the publication. The sample table lists under 700,000 distinct CDR3 sequences, about 17% of them with a count of one. Of the sample, around a sixth is held by the ten largest clones.

The sample's treatment or condition, from its label and the paper: live attenuated yellow fever vaccine strain. At each blood-draw timepoint, two biological replicates of bulk PBMCs were obtained. PBMCs were isolated from peripheral blood using a standard Ficoll-Paque protocol. TriZol was used to extract RNA from bulk PBMCs, CD4 and CD8 fractions, and dextramer-positive and dextramer-negative fractions. CDR1 and CDR2, looked up from the germline V gene (reference sequence), are LNHDA and SQIVND. The CDR3 starts with the cysteine, ends with the phenylalanine, and has 11 residues. The read is trimmed to its CDR3 DNA, 33 bases read in frame from base 1. A distance of 11 bases separates the germline ends of V and J, which lose 7 bases and 8 bases respectively. This clonotype was seen a handful of times. The specificity of this receptor is unknown. There are no base qualities to consult, and no much larger clone falls within one base.

The starting material was PBMCs, obtained more than 4 days after the first yellow fever vaccination. The receptor chain draws on TRBV19 and TRBJ1-2; no D gene can be assigned with confidence. The clonotype comes from a man between 18 and 29 years old who received the YFV17D yellow fever vaccine. CDR3 sequence: CASMNTGGYTF. In nucleotide form, the sequence is TGTGCCAGTATGAATACGGGAGGCTACACCTTC.